The present T cell receptor (beta chain) was sequenced within a study of breast tumors, draining lymph nodes, adjacent tissues. Study-wide results and caveats: Compared with basal-like, luminal-like tumors shared significantly more repertoire with nontumor tissue. Tumor repertoires ranked between lymph nodes and nontumor tissue in diversity, with V and J gene preferences. That most tumor T cells come from lymph nodes remained unproven.

Breast cancer patients provided tissue from their axillary draining lymph nodes. To note about this clonotype: Antigen specificity is unknown.

TCRdb ran MiXCR on the multiplex PCR reads and lists one entry per CDR3 protein. Seen here are fewer than 200,000 distinct CDR3 sequences, 30% to 35% observed once, and the top ten hold approximately 4.3%. The specimen was axillary lymph node tissue. This sequence originates from a female donor with breast cancer. Some clones in this sample may be carry-over from other donors' samples.

CDR3 loop: CASSSPGGGLAGETQYF. The CDR3 nucleotides are TGTGCCAGCAGCTCCCCCGGGGGGGGACTAGCGGGGGAGACCCAGTACTTC. The genes are TRBV7-9 and TRBJ2-5; 13 nucleotides line up with TRBD2. There are 17 residues in the CDR3. The ends lost 4 bases at V and 5 bases at J; junction bases unmatched: 10. Germline V gene lookup returns CDR1 SEHNR and CDR2 FQNEAQ (reference sequence).